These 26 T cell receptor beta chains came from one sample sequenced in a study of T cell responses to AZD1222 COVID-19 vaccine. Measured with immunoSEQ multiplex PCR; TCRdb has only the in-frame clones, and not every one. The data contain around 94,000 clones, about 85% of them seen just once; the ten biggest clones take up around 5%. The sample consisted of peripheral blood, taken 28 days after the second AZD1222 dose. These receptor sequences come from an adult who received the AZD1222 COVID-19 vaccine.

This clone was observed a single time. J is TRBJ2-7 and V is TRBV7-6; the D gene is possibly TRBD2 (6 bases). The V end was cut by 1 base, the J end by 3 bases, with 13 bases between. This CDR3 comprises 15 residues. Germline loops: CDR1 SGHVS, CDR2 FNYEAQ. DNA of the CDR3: TGTGCCAGCAGCTTAGGGCGGGGAGCACTCTACGAGCAGTACTTC. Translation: CASSLGRGALYEQYF. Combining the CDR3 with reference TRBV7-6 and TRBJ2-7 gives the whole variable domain GAGVSQSPRYKVTKRGQDVALRCDPISGHVSLYWYRQALGQGPEFLTYFNYEAQQDKSGLPNDRFSAERPEGSISTLTIQRTEQRDSAMYRCASSLGRGALYEQYFGPGTRLTVT.

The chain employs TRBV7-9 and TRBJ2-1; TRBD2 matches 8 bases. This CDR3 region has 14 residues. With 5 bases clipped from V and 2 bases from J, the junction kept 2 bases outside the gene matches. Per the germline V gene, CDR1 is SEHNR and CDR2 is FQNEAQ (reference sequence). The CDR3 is CASSPGGPYNEQFF. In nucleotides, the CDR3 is TGTGCCAGCAGCCCGGGGGGGCCCTACAATGAGCAGTTCTTC.

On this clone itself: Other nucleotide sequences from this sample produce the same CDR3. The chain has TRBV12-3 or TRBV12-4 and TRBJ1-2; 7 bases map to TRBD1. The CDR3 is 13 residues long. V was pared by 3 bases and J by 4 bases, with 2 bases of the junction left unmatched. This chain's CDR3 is CASSLNRGYGYTF. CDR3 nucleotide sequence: TGTGCCAGCAGTTTGAACAGGGGCTATGGCTACACCTTC.

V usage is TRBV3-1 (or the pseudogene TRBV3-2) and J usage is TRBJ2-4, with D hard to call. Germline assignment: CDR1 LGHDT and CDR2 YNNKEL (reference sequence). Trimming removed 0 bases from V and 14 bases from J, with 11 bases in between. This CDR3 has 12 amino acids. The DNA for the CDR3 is TGTGCCAGCAGCCAAGATAGGCGCTGGAAGTACTTC. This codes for CASSQDRRWKYF.

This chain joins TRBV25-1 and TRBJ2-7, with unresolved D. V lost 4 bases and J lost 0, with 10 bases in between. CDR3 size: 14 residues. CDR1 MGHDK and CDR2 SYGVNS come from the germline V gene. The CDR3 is CASSAGSLSYEQYF. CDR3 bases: TGTGCCAGCAGTGCCGGGTCCCTCTCCTACGAGCAGTACTTC.

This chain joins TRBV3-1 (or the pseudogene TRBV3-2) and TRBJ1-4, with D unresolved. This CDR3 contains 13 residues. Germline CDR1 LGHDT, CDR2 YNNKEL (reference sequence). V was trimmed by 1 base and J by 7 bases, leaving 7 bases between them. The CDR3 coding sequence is TGTGCCAGCAGCCAAGCCGCTGGTGAAAAACTGTTTTTT. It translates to CASSQAAGEKLFF.

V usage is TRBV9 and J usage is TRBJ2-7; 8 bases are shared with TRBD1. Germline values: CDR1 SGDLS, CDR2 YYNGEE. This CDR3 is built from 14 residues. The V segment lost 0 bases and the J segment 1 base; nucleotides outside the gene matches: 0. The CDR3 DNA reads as TGTGCCAGCAGCGTAGACAGGGGGTCCTACGAGCAGTACTTC. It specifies CASSVDRGSYEQYF.

As DNA, the CDR3 is TGTGCCAGCAAAACCGGGACTAGTTCCCCTACGCAGTATTTT. Encoded protein: CASKTGTSSPTQYF. The chain is built from TRBV6-4 and TRBJ2-3; 8 nucleotides align to TRBD2. The germline V gene has CDR1 MRHNA and CDR2 SNTAGT. J was trimmed by 8 bases and V by 7 bases; bases with no gene match: 11. The CDR3 consists of 14 residues.

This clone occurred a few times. The CDR3 reads CASRGVTSPYEQYF. CDR3 in DNA: TGTGCCAGCAGGGGCGTGACTAGCCCCTACGAGCAGTACTTC. This rearrangement joins TRBV25-1 to TRBJ2-7; 7 nucleotides line up with TRBD2. The germline CDR1 and CDR2 sequences are MGHDK and SYGVNS. J lost 2 bases, V lost 6 bases, and 7 bases had no gene match. The CDR3 runs to 14 residues.

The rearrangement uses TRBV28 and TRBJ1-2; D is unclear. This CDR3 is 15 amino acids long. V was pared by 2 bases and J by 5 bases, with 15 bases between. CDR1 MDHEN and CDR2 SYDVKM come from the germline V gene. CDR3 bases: TGTGCCAGCAGTTTAATCCCCGTCAGTCATTATGGCTACACCTTC. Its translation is CASSLIPVSHYGYTF.

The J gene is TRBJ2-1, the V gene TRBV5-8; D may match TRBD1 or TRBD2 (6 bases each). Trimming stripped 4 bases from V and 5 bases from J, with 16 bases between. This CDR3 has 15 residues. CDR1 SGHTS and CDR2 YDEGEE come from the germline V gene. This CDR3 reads CASSPGAGPHNEQFF. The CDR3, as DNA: TGTGCCAGCAGCCCGGGGGCGGGACCCCACAATGAGCAGTTCTTC.

The CDR3: CASSGATASETYEQYF. Written as DNA, the CDR3 is TGTGCCAGCAGCGGGGCAACAGCGAGCGAAACCTACGAGCAGTACTTC. The chain links TRBV7-9 to TRBJ2-7, with a weak D call TRBD1 (5 bases). The CDR3 contains 16 residues. The V end lost 5 bases, the J end lost 2 bases, and 19 bases lay between the germline ends. Germline lookup yields CDR1 SEHNR and CDR2 FQNEAQ (reference sequence).

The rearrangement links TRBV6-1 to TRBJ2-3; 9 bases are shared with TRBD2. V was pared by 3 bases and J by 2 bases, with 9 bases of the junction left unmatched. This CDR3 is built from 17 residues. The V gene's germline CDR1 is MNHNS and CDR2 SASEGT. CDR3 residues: CASSDPLAGRATDTQYF. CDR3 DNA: TGTGCCAGCAGTGATCCTCTAGCGGGGAGGGCCACAGATACGCAGTATTTT.

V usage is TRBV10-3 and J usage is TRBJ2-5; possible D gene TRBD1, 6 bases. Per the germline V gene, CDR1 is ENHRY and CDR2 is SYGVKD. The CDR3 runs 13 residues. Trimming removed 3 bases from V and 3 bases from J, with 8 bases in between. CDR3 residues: CAISDRGEETQYF. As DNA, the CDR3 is TGTGCCATCAGTGACAGGGGAGAAGAGACCCAGTACTTC.

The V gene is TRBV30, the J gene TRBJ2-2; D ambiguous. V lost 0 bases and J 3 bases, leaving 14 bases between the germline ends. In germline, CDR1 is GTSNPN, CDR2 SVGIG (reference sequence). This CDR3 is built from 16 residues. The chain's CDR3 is CAWSVNWRYDTGELFF. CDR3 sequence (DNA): TGTGCCTGGAGTGTTAACTGGCGGTACGACACCGGGGAGCTGTTTTTT.

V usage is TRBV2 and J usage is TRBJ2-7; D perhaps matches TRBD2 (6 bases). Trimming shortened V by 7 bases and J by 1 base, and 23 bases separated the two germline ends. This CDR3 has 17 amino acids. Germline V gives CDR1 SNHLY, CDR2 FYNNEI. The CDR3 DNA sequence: TGTGCCAGCATCAACCAGAGGAGGGCCTCTAGATCCTACGAGCAGTACTTC. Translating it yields CASINQRRASRSYEQYF.

The DNA for the CDR3 is TGTGCCAGCAGCACAGGACTAGCGGGAGCGGTGGGGGAGCAGTACTTC. This encodes CASSTGLAGAVGEQYF. This chain joins TRBV7-2 and TRBJ2-7, with 13 bases lining up with TRBD2. The V gene's germline CDR1 is SGHTA and CDR2 FQGNSA. The ends lost 5 bases at V and 7 bases at J; junction bases unmatched: 11. The CDR3 is made up of 16 amino acids.

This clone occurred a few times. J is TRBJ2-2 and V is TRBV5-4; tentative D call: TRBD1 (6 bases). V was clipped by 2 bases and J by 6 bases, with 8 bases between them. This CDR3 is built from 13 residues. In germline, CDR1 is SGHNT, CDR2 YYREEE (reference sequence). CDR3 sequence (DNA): TGTGCCAGCAGCTTTGGGGGCGCCGGGGAGCTGTTTTTT. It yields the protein CASSFGGAGELFF.

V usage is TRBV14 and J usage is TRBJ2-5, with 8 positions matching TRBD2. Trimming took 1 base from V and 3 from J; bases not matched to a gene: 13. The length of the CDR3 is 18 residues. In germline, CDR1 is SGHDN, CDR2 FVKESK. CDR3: CASSQGQRGRTIEETQYF. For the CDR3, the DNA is TGTGCCAGCAGCCAAGGCCAGCGGGGGCGTACGATAGAAGAGACCCAGTACTTC. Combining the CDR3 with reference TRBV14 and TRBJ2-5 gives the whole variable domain EAGVTQFPSHSVIEKGQTVTLRCDPISGHDNLYWYRRVMGKEIKFLLHFVKESKQDESGMPNNRFLAERTGGTYSTLKVQPAELEDSGVYFCASSQGQRGRTIEETQYFGPGTRLLVL.

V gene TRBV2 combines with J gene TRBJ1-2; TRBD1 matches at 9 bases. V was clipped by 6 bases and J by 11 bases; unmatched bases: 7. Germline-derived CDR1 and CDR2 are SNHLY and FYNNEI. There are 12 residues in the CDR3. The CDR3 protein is CASRTGGIWYTF. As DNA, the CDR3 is TGTGCCAGCAGAACAGGGGGCATATGGTACACCTTC.

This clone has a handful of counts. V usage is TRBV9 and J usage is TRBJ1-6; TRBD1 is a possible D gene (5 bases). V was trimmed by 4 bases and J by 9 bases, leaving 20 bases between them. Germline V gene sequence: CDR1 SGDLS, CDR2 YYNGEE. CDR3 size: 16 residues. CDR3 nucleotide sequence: TGTGCCAGCAGCCTCAGCAACAGGCCTGGGGGTTCACCCCTCCACTTT. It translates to CASSLSNRPGGSPLHF. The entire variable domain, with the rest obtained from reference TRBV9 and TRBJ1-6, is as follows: DSGVTQTPKHLITATGQRVTLRCSPRSGDLSVYWYQQSLDQGLQFLIQYYNGEERAKGNILERFSAQQFPDLHSELNLSSLELGDSALYFCASSLSNRPGGSPLHFGNGTRLTVT.

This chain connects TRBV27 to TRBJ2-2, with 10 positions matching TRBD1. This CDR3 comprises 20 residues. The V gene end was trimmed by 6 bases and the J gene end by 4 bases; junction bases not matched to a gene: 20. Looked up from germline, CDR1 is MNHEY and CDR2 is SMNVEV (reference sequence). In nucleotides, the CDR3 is TGTGCCAGCAGGGATTTACCCCAGGACAGGGGGTATCGAGGCACCGGGGAGCTGTTTTTT. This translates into CASRDLPQDRGYRGTGELFF.

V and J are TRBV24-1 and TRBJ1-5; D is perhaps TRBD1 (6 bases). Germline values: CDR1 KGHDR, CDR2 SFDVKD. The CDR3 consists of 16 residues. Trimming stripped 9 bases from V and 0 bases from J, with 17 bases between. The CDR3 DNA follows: TGTGCCACCGGGCAGGGGAAAAAATATAGCAATCAGCCCCAGCATTTT. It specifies CATGQGKKYSNQPQHF.

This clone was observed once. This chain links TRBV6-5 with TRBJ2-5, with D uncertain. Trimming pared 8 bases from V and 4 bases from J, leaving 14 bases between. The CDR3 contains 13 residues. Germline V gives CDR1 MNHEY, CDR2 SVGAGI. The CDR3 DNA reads TGTGCCAGCCGAAGAAGTGTGGGAGAGACCCAGTACTTC. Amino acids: CASRRSVGETQYF.

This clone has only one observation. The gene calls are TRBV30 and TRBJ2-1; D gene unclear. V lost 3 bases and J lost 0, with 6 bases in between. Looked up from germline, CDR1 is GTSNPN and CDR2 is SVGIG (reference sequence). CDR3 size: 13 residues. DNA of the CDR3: TGTGCCTGGAGGGATAACTCCTACAATGAGCAGTTCTTC. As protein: CAWRDNSYNEQFF.

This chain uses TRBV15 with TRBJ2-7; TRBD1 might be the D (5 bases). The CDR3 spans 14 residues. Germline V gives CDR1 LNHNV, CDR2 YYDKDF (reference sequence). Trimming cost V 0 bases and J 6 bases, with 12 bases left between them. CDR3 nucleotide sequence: TGTGCCACCAGCAGAGATCCCAGGGTCGGCGAGCAGTACTTC. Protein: CATSRDPRVGEQYF.